These 12 T cell receptor beta chains came from one sample sequenced in a study of blood T cell repertoires in COVID-19. This table comes from immunoSEQ multiplex PCR, and its TCRdb copy is limited to in-frame clones, with some not included. This table has 200,000 to 250,000 clones, around 91% appearing once. The specimen sequenced was PBMCs or T cells enriched from blood (not recorded which). Source of these receptors: a man aged 30-40 years who had been exposed to COVID-19.

The rearrangement joins TRBV5-1 to TRBJ1-5; no clear D. Deletions cut 5 bases from V and 1 base from J, with 13 bases between. The CDR3 covers 15 residues. Germline-derived CDR1 and CDR2 are SGHRS and YFSETQ. The CDR3 region is CASRAGPGSNQPQHF. The CDR3 DNA reads TGCGCCAGCAGGGCGGGCCCCGGGAGCAATCAGCCCCAGCATTTT.

This clone was found once. J is TRBJ1-2 and V is TRBV27; the D gene is possibly TRBD1 (6 bases). Germline loops: CDR1 MNHEY, CDR2 SMNVEV (reference sequence). This CDR3 spans 11 amino acids. The ends were cut back, 10 bases at V and 7 bases at J, with 13 bases in the middle. Here the CDR3 reads CATSQGFGYTF. The CDR3 nucleotides are TGTGCCACTAGCCAGGGGTTTGGCTACACCTTC.

The chain combines TRBV30 with TRBJ1-1; D is unresolved. The length of the CDR3 is 13 residues. Trimming removed 1 base at V and 0 bases at J, with 6 bases between. CDR1 is GTSNPN and CDR2 is SVGIG in the germline V gene (reference sequence). The CDR3: CAWSGQVNTEAFF. The CDR3 nucleotides are TGTGCCTGGAGTGGTCAGGTGAACACTGAAGCTTTCTTT.

This clone was seen only once. The genes are TRBV19 and TRBJ1-2, with D perhaps TRBD1 (5 bases). V lost 5 bases and J 4 bases, leaving 17 bases between the germline ends. Per the germline V gene, CDR1 is LNHDA and CDR2 is SQIVND (reference sequence). The CDR3 covers 15 residues. This chain's CDR3 is CASSLTTEAVYGYTF. The CDR3 nucleotides are TGTGCCAGTAGTTTAACGACAGAAGCTGTCTATGGCTACACCTTC.

This chain connects TRBV5-1 to TRBJ1-1; 12 nucleotides agree with TRBD1. From germline, CDR1 is SGHRS and CDR2 YFSETQ. The CDR3 is made up of 17 amino acids. J gave up 4 bases and V 4 bases, and 11 bases lay outside the gene matches. The CDR3 loop is CASSVGQGAVGSTEAFF. Here the CDR3 DNA reads TGCGCCAGCAGCGTGGGACAGGGGGCCGTAGGAAGCACTGAAGCTTTCTTT.

The V gene is TRBV7-8, the J gene TRBJ2-1; D is possibly TRBD1 (6 bases). Per the germline V gene, CDR1 is SGHVS and CDR2 is FQNEAQ. V gave up 5 bases and J gave up 12 bases, with 17 bases separating them. The CDR3 covers 13 residues. CDR3: CASSELQGRRQFF. The DNA of the CDR3 is TGTGCCAGCAGCGAACTACAGGGAAGGCGGCAGTTCTTC.

V is TRBV6-2 or TRBV6-3 and J is TRBJ1-2; 7 bases line up with TRBD1. The CDR3 contains 13 residues. Unmatched junction bases numbered 3, after V lost 2 bases and J lost 6 bases. CDR1 is MNHEY, CDR2 SVGEGT, per germline. CDR3 in amino acids: CASSYRGQDGYTF. CDR3 bases: TGTGCCAGCAGTTACAGGGGGCAGGATGGCTACACCTTC.

This sequence joins TRBV7-9 and TRBJ1-4, with TRBD1 identical over 11 bases. V was clipped by 4 bases and J by 8 bases; unmatched bases: 15. The V gene's germline CDR1 is SEHNR and CDR2 FQNEAQ (reference sequence). This CDR3 region has 18 residues. CDR3 in amino acids: CASSSWDRGGFLNEKLFF. As DNA, the CDR3 is TGTGCCAGCAGCTCATGGGACAGGGGGGGATTCTTGAACGAAAAACTGTTTTTT.

The chain has TRBV5-1 and TRBJ1-5; D gene ambiguous. The CDR3 is 13 residues long. V lost 7 bases, J lost 1 base, and 9 bases lay in between. Germline CDR1 SGHRS, CDR2 YFSETQ. The CDR3 is CASALESNQPQHF. DNA of the CDR3: TGCGCCAGCGCGCTGGAGAGCAATCAGCCCCAGCATTTT. Looking up the rest from reference TRBV5-1 and TRBJ1-5 gives the full variable domain: KAGVTQTPRYLIKTRGQQVTLSCSPISGHRSVSWYQQTPGQGLQFLFEYFSETQRNKGNFPGRFSGRQFSNSRSEMNVSTLELGDSALYLCASALESNQPQHFGDGTRLSIL.

The chain uses TRBV27 and TRBJ2-5, with D tentatively TRBD1 (5 bases). V was pared by 6 bases and J by 5 bases, with 13 bases between. The CDR3 extends over 13 amino acids. Germline V gene data show CDR1 as MNHEY and CDR2 as SMNVEV (reference sequence). The chain's CDR3 is CASSSLGPETQYF. CDR3 DNA: TGTGCCAGCAGCTCGCTGGGGCCGGAGACCCAGTACTTC.

V is TRBV2 and J is TRBJ1-1; D gene uncertain. Trimming cost V 7 bases and J 6 bases, with 9 bases left between them. Germline V gene sequence: CDR1 SNHLY, CDR2 FYNNEI. This CDR3 has 11 residues. In DNA, the CDR3 is TGTGCCAGCATCTATCAAGCTGAAGCTTTCTTT. Translated, it gives CASIYQAEAFF.

The chain carries TRBV3-1 (or the pseudogene TRBV3-2) and TRBJ1-4; D not certain. The CDR3 runs 11 residues. The V gene's germline CDR1 is LGHDT and CDR2 YNNKEL (reference sequence). V lost 4 bases to trimming and J lost 7 bases, with 4 bases between them. As DNA, the CDR3 is TGTGCCAGCAGCCTGCGTGAAAAACTGTTTTTT. This translates into CASSLREKLFF.